Following are 17 T cell receptor beta chains from one sample sequenced in a study of blood T cell repertoires in COVID-19. Assay: immunoSEQ multiplex PCR; the TCRdb copy retains only in-frame clones and omits some. Found here are some 180,000 clones, roughly 82% of them singletons; the top ten hold roughly 13%. Sample: peripheral blood. The receptors stem from a human donor in a cohort sampled during active COVID-19.

The chain couples TRBV12-5 to TRBJ2-7; D uncertain. This CDR3 contains 14 residues. The ends were cut back, 4 bases at V and 4 bases at J, with 14 bases in the middle. Germline CDR1 LGHNT, CDR2 FRNRAP. The chain's CDR3 is CASGSKPLRYEQYF. As DNA, the CDR3 is TGTGCTAGTGGTTCGAAACCCCTCAGGTACGAGCAGTACTTC.

The chain has TRBV27 and TRBJ2-5, with TRBD1 matching over 11 bases. CDR3 length equals 15 residues. V shed 9 bases and J 0 bases; nucleotides not matched to a gene: 6. Germline V gene sequence: CDR1 MNHEY, CDR2 SMNVEV (reference sequence). The CDR3 sequence is CASARDRGYQETQYF. The CDR3 DNA reads as TGTGCCAGTGCACGGGACAGGGGGTACCAAGAGACCCAGTACTTC.

Only one count was recorded for this clone. The V and J genes are TRBV5-4 and TRBJ1-1, with 7 bases identical to TRBD1. V shed 0 bases, J shed 2 bases, and the junction held 4 bases outside the gene matches. The CDR3 extends over 15 amino acids. Germline CDR1 SGHNT, CDR2 YYREEE (reference sequence). The CDR3 DNA reads as TGTGCCAGCAGCTTGGGGGACAGACCTAACACTGAAGCTTTCTTT. As protein: CASSLGDRPNTEAFF.

This clone was counted only a few times. CDR3 region: CASSSDRTGGVRNTGELFF. The CDR3 nucleotides are TGTGCCAGCAGTTCCGACCGGACAGGGGGCGTGAGGAACACCGGGGAGCTGTTTTTT. This chain connects TRBV27 to TRBJ2-2; TRBD1 matches at 11 bases. This CDR3 spans 19 amino acids. V dropped 4 bases and J dropped 1; count of bases not matched to a gene: 11. Germline V CDR1 and CDR2: MNHEY, SMNVEV (reference sequence).

The genes are TRBV2 and TRBJ2-1; TRBD2 matches 14 bases. Germline values: CDR1 SNHLY, CDR2 FYNNEI. The CDR3 is 17 residues long. The V segment lost 7 bases and the J segment 10 bases; nucleotides outside the gene matches: 15. CDR3 protein: CASTRLWGLAGEGEQFF. DNA for the CDR3: TGTGCCAGCACCCGCCTTTGGGGACTAGCGGGGGAAGGGGAGCAGTTCTTC. Looking up the rest from reference TRBV2 and TRBJ2-1 gives the full variable domain: EPEVTQTPSHQVTQMGQEVILRCVPISNHLYFYWYRQILGQKVEFLVSFYNNEISEKSEIFDDQFSVERPDGSNFTLKIRSTKLEDSAMYFCASTRLWGLAGEGEQFFGPGTRLTVL.

The genes are TRBV5-1 and TRBJ2-2; the match to TRBD2 covers 10 bases. Losses at the gene ends were 2 bases for V and 3 bases for J; bases not matched to a gene: 4. The germline CDR1 and CDR2 sequences are SGHRS and YFSETQ. The CDR3 is made up of 16 amino acids. CDR3 loop: CASSFLAGVDTGELFF. The CDR3 DNA is TGCGCCAGCAGCTTCCTAGCGGGAGTGGACACCGGGGAGCTGTTTTTT.

The chain links TRBV7-8 to TRBJ2-7; the D gene is possibly TRBD1 (6 bases). Trimming left V 3 bases short and J 1 base short, with 10 bases between. The CDR3 covers 14 residues. Germline V lookup: CDR1 SGHVS, CDR2 FQNEAQ. CDR3 sequence: CASSFGTNSYEQYF. The CDR3 DNA follows: TGTGCCAGCAGCTTCGGGACAAATTCCTACGAGCAGTACTTC.

This CDR3 reads CASSPTLGLAIQYF. The CDR3 DNA follows: TGTGCCAGCAGTCCCACACTGGGACTAGCGATTCAGTACTTC. The rearrangement uses TRBV28 and TRBJ2-4, with TRBD2 matching over 10 bases. The V and J ends lost 5 bases and 10 bases, in that order; junction bases with no gene match: 8. CDR1 and CDR2 (germline): MDHEN, SYDVKM. The CDR3 contains 14 residues.

The chain carries TRBV12-3 or TRBV12-4 and TRBJ2-3, with D tentatively TRBD2 (6 bases). The CDR3 length is 13 residues. V lost 6 bases and J lost 4, with 11 bases in between. CDR3 in amino acids: CASSPGGPDTQYF. In nucleotides, the CDR3 is TGTGCCAGCAGCCCTGGAGGGCCAGATACGCAGTATTTT.

The V and J genes are TRBV20-1 and TRBJ1-3; D unclear. Germline CDR1 DFQATT, CDR2 SNEGSKA (reference sequence). This CDR3 has 11 residues. V lost 5 bases, J lost 0 bases, and 2 bases lay in between. CDR3 region: CSALSGNTIYF. The CDR3 region has the DNA TGCAGTGCTCTCTCTGGAAACACCATATATTTT.

The chain recombines TRBV18 with TRBJ2-2, with TRBD2 as a possible D gene (5 bases). The CDR3 is 15 amino acids. Germline CDR1 and CDR2: KGHSH and LQKENI. The germline V and J ends were trimmed by 3 bases and 8 bases, with 16 bases remaining between them. The CDR3 nucleotides are TGTGCCAGCTCACCGATAGCGACCCTACGGGGGGAGCTGTTTTTT. Its protein is CASSPIATLRGELFF. The full variable domain, its missing parts supplied by reference TRBV18 and TRBJ2-2, is NAGVMQNPRHLVRRRGQEARLRCSPMKGHSHVYWYRQLPEEGLKFMVYLQKENIIDESGMPKERFSAEFPKEGPSILRIQQVVRGDSAAYFCASSPIATLRGELFFGEGSRLTVL.

The chain recombines TRBV28 with TRBJ2-1, with TRBD1 matching over 11 bases. The ends lost 6 bases at V and 9 bases at J; junction bases unmatched: 7. CDR1 and CDR2 from the germline V gene are MDHEN and SYDVKM. CDR3 length: 14 amino acids. CDR3: CASRGDRGRSEQFF. The CDR3 DNA follows: TGTGCCAGCAGGGGGGACAGGGGGAGGAGTGAGCAGTTCTTC.

The chain employs TRBV11-2 and TRBJ2-1; 11 nucleotides match TRBD2. CDR1 and CDR2 (germline): SGHAT, FQNNGV. The J segment lost 7 bases and the V segment lost 4 bases, leaving 12 bases of the junction unmatched. CDR3 length: 17 amino acids. The CDR3 sequence is CASSSLSGGGNNNEQFF. For the CDR3, the DNA is TGTGCCAGCAGCTCCCTTAGCGGGGGGGGAAATAATAATGAGCAGTTCTTC.

The V and J genes are TRBV7-9 and TRBJ2-7; 7 nucleotides match TRBD2. With V trimmed by 7 bases and J by 0 bases, 12 bases remained unmatched. The CDR3 extends over 16 amino acids. Germline lookup yields CDR1 SEHNR and CDR2 FQNEAQ (reference sequence). DNA for the CDR3: TGTGCCAGCACCCCCCCTAATAGCGGGTTCTCCTACGAGCAGTACTTC. Translating gives CASTPPNSGFSYEQYF.

CDR3 DNA sequence: TGTGCCAGCAGCTTAGATTCAGTCTCACCCCTCCACTTT. It encodes CASSLDSVSPLHF. This chain links TRBV11-3 with TRBJ1-6; unclear D gene. V lost 0 bases and J 10 bases, leaving 7 bases between the germline ends. The CDR3 loop spans 13 amino acids. Germline loops: CDR1 SGHNT, CDR2 YENEEA.

The V gene is TRBV5-1, the J gene TRBJ2-7; D might be TRBD2 (5 bases). Between the trimmed V and J ends, which lost 1 base and 2 bases, there was a span of 10 bases. The CDR3 is 14 residues long. CDR1 is SGHRS, CDR2 YFSETQ, per germline. The CDR3 loop is CASSLPSSTYEQYF. The CDR3 nucleotides are TGCGCCAGCAGCTTGCCTAGCAGCACCTACGAGCAGTACTTC.

This sequence joins TRBV7-2 and TRBJ2-3; TRBD2 is a possible D gene (5 bases). V was trimmed by 3 bases and J by 1 base, leaving 17 bases between them. The CDR3 totals 17 residues. Germline lookup yields CDR1 SGHTA and CDR2 FQGNSA. As DNA, the CDR3 is TGTGCCAGCAGCTTTTCTTGGTCGACCGGGGGCACAGATACGCAGTATTTT. It yields the protein CASSFSWSTGGTDTQYF.